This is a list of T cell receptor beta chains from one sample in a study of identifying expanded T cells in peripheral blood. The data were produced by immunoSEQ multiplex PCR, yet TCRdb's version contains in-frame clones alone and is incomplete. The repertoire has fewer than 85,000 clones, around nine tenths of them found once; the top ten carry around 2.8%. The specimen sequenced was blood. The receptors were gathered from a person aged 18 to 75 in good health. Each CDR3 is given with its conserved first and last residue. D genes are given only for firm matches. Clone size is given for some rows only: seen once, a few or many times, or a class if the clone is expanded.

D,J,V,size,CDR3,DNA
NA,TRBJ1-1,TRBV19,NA,CASKNFMNTEAFF,TGTGCCAGTAAGAACTTCATGAACACTGAAGCTTTCTTT
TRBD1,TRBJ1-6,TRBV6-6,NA,CASSITLPGQQLLHF,TGTGCCAGCAGCATCACCTTACCGGGACAGCAACTCCTCCACTTT
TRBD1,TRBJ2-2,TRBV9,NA,CASSLGQGNTGELFF,TGTGCCAGCAGTCTAGGACAGGGGAACACCGGGGAGCTGTTTTTT
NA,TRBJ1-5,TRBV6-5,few,CASSYGSDPSQPQHF,TGTGCCAGCAGTTATGGGTCGGATCCAAGTCAGCCCCAGCATTTT
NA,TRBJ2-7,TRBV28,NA,CASSTYREQYF,TGTGCCAGCAGCACTTATCGCGAGCAGTACTTC
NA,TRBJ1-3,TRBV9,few,CASRSDNRNTIYF,TGTGCCAGCAGATCAGATAATCGAAACACCATATATTTT
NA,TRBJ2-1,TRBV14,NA,CASSLNRAGNEQFF,TGTGCCAGCAGCCTCAATCGGGCAGGAAATGAGCAGTTCTTC
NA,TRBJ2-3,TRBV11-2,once,CASSPMGGSTDTQYF,TGTGCCAGCAGCCCTATGGGGGGCAGCACAGATACGCAGTATTTT
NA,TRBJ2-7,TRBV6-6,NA,CASSYSPSLRYF,TGTGCCAGCAGTTACTCCCCTAGTCTTCGGTACTTC
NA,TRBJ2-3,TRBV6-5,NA,CASSYDRRTDTQYF,TGTGCCAGCAGTTACGACCGACGCACAGATACGCAGTATTTT
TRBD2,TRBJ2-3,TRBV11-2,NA,CASSKTSGGYTDTQYF,TGTGCCAGCAGTAAAACTAGCGGGGGATACACAGATACGCAGTATTTT
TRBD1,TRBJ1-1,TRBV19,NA,CASSANRGRGMNTEAFF,TGTGCCAGTAGTGCAAACAGGGGGCGCGGAATGAACACTGAAGCTTTCTTT
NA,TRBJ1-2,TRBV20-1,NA,CSAGNSYGYTF,TGCAGTGCTGGGAATTCATATGGCTACACCTTC
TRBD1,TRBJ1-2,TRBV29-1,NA,CSVELHRGHGYTF,TGCAGCGTTGAGCTTCACAGGGGGCATGGCTACACCTTC
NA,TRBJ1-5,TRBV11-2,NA,CASSLRGGSNQPQHF,TGTGCCAGCAGCTTACGGGGTGGTAGCAATCAGCCCCAGCATTTT
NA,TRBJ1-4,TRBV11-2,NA,CASSLKGVGLFF,TGTGCCAGCAGCTTAAAGGGTGTAGGTCTGTTTTTT
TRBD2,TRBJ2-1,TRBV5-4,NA,CASRRDSGGNNEQFF,TGTGCCAGCAGGCGGGATAGCGGGGGTAACAATGAGCAGTTCTTC
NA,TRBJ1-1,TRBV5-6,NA,CASSSPREAFF,TGTGCCAGCAGCTCTCCCCGGGAAGCTTTCTTT
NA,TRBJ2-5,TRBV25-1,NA,CASSHPSASQETQYF,TGTGCCAGCAGCCACCCCTCGGCTAGTCAAGAGACCCAGTACTTC
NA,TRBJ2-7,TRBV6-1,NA,CASRTRTVSYEQYF,TGTGCCAGCAGAACCCGGACGGTTTCCTACGAGCAGTACTTC
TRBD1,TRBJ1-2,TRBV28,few,CASSSGQGRTSGYTF,TGTGCCAGCAGTTCGGGACAGGGGAGGACGTCCGGCTACACCTTC
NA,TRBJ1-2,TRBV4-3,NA,CASSPETVYYGYTF,TGCGCCAGCAGCCCGGAGACGGTCTACTATGGCTACACCTTC
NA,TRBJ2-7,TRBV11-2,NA,CASSLGRAYEQYF,TGTGCCAGCAGCTTAGGCAGGGCGTACGAGCAGTACTTC
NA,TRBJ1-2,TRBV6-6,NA,CASSAPDSYGYTF,TGTGCCAGCAGTGCCCCGGACAGCTATGGCTACACCTTC
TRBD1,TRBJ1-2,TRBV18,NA,CASSRARETGDGYGYTF,TGTGCCAGCTCACGCGCCCGCGAGACAGGGGACGGCTATGGCTACACCTTC
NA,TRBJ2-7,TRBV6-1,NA,CASSEYQGSYEQYF,TGTGCCAGCAGTGAATACCAGGGGTCCTACGAGCAGTACTTC
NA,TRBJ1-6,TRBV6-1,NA,CASSEGSPGLLHF,TGTGCCAGCAGTGAAGGCTCTCCTGGTCTCCTCCACTTT
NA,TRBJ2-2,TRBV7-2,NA,CASSLDSFSAGELFF,TGTGCCAGCAGCTTAGACAGCTTCTCAGCAGGGGAGCTGTTTTTT
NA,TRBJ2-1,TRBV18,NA,CASSPPSVLGSSTEQFF,TGTGCCAGCTCACCACCCAGCGTCCTGGGGAGCTCCACTGAGCAGTTCTTC
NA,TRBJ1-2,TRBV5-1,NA,CASSLVWGLGYGYTF,TGCGCCAGCAGCTTGGTTTGGGGTCTTGGCTATGGCTACACCTTC
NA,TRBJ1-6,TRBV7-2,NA,CASSSKALSYNSPLHF,TGTGCCAGCAGCTCCAAGGCCCTTTCCTATAATTCACCCCTCCACTTT
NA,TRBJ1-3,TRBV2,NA,CASKTSGNTIYF,TGTGCCAGCAAGACCTCTGGAAACACCATATATTTT
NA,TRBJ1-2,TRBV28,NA,CASSFVTGQDGYTF,TGTGCCAGCAGTTTTGTCACAGGACAAGATGGCTACACCTTC
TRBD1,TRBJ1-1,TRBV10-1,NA,CASSERTGRPSEAFF,TGCGCCAGCAGTGAAAGGACAGGGCGCCCTTCTGAAGCTTTCTTT
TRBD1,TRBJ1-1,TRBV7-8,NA,CASSLDTGGLRTEAFF,TGTGCCAGCAGCTTAGATACAGGGGGATTGAGGACTGAAGCTTTCTTT
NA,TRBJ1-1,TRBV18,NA,CASSPGQNTEAFF,TGTGCCAGCTCACCGGGGCAGAACACTGAAGCTTTCTTT
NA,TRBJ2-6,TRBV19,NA,CASNEQGKAGANVLTF,TGTGCCAGTAACGAACAGGGTAAAGCTGGGGCCAACGTCCTGACTTTC
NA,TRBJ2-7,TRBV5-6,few,CASSTLQEHYEQYF,TGTGCCAGCAGCACCTTACAAGAACACTACGAGCAGTACTTC
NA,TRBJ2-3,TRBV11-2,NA,CASSLRGTFTDTQYF,TGTGCCAGCAGCTTAAGGGGGACTTTTACAGATACGCAGTATTTT
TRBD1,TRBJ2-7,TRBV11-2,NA,CASSSTSTGNYEQYF,TGTGCCAGCAGCTCAACTTCGACAGGGAACTACGAGCAGTACTTC
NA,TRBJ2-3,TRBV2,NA,CASRRREWADTQYF,TGTGCCAGCAGGAGGAGGGAGTGGGCAGATACGCAGTATTTT
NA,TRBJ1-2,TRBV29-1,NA,CSVEDLGNYGYIF,TGCAGCGTTGAAGATCTTGGCAACTATGGCTACATCTTC
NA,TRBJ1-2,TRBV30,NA,CAWSDQGSSYGYTF,TGTGCCTGGAGTGACCAGGGCTCTTCCTATGGCTACACCTTC
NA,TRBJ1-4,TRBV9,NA,CASSGQYGELFF,TGTGCCAGCAGCGGACAATATGGGGAACTGTTTTTT
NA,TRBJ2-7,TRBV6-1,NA,CASSRDWESYEQYF,TGTGCCAGCAGTCGGGACTGGGAGTCCTACGAGCAGTACTTC
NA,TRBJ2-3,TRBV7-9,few,CASSPRGPDTQYF,TGTGCCAGCAGCCCGCGAGGCCCAGATACGCAGTATTTT
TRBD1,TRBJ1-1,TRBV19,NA,CASRNPGTGSMNTEAFF,TGTGCCAGTAGAAATCCCGGGACAGGCTCCATGAACACTGAAGCTTTCTTT
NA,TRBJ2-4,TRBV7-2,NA,CASSLRQGDIQYF,TGTGCCAGCAGCTTACGTCAGGGCGACATTCAGTACTTC
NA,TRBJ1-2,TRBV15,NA,CATSRGGTTYGYTF,TGTGCCACCAGCAGAGGGGGGACAACCTATGGCTACACCTTC
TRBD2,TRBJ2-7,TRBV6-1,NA,CASNLAGTTYEQYF,TGTGCCAGCAACTTAGCGGGAACCACCTACGAGCAGTACTTC
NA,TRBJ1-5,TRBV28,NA,CASSSPNQRPQHF,TGTGCCAGCAGTTCACCGAATCAGCGGCCCCAGCATTTT
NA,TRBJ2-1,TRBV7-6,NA,CASSLGDPNNEQFF,TGTGCCAGCAGCCTTGGGGACCCTAACAATGAGCAGTTCTTC
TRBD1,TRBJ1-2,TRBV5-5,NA,CASSLASDRGRPGYGYTF,TGTGCCAGCAGCTTGGCCTCGGACAGGGGGCGCCCGGGCTATGGCTACACCTTC
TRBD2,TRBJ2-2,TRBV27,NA,CASKAGGRTGELFF,TGTGCCAGCAAAGCGGGAGGGCGGACCGGGGAGCTGTTTTTT
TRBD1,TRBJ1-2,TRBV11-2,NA,CASSQSRTGSAYGYTF,TGTGCCAGCAGTCAAAGCCGGACAGGCTCTGCCTATGGCTACACCTTC
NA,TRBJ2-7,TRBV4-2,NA,CASSLLRLVSRYEQYF,TGTGCCAGCAGCCTCCTGAGACTAGTTTCCCGCTACGAGCAGTACTTC
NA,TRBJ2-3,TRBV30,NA,CAWSPGPLGQDTQYF,TGTGCCTGGTCACCGGGACCCCTGGGGCAAGATACGCAGTATTTT
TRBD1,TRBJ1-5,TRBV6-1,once,CASEPGQGGQPQHF,TGTGCCAGCGAACCGGGACAGGGAGGTCAGCCCCAGCATTTT
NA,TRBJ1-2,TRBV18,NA,CASSPRETAVMSLLSYTF,TGTGCCAGCTCACCACGAGAAACAGCGGTTATGAGTCTTTTGAGCTACACCTTC
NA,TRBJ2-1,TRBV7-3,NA,CASSLGGQRNEQFF,TGTGCCAGCAGCTTGGGGGGCCAACGGAATGAGCAGTTCTTC